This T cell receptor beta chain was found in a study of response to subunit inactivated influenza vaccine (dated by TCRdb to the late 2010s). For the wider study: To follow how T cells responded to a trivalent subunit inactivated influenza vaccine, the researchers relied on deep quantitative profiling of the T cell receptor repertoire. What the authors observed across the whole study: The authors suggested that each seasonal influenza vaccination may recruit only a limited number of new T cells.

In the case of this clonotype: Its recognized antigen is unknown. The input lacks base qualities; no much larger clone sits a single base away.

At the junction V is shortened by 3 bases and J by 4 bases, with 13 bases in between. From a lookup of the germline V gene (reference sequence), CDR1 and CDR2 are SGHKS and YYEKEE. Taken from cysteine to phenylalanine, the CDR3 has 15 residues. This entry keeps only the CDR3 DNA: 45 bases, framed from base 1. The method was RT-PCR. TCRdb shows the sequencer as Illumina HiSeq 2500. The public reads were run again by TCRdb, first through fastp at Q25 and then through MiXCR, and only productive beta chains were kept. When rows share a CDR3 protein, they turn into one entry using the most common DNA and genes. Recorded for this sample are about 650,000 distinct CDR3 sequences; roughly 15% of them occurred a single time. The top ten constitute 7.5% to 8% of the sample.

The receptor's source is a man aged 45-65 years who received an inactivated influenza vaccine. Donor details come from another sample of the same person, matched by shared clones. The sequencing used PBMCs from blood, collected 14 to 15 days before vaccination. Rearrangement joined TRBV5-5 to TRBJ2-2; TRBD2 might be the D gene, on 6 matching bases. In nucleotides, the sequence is TGTGCCAGCAGCTCCCGGGGGTGGGGCACCGGGGAGCTGTTTTTT. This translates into CASSSRGWGTGELFF.